Listed here are 13 T cell receptor beta chains from one sample, sequenced in a study of shared clonotypes between healthy human individuals. TCRdb's table, derived via immunoSEQ multiplex PCR, lists solely in-frame clones and lacks some. The sample has about 2.3 million clones; just under 95% are singletons. Sequenced sample: naive CD4+ T cells from PBMCs. Subset given: CD45RA+ positively selected. These receptors were taken from a man between 18 and 29 years old in good health. Some clones in this sample may be carry-over from other donors' samples.

The chain joins TRBV18 to TRBJ2-3, with D possibly TRBD2 on 6 matching bases. The CDR3 has 15 residues. V was pared by 1 base and J by 6 bases, with 14 bases between. The V gene's germline CDR1 is KGHSH and CDR2 LQKENI. For the CDR3, the DNA is TGTGCCAGCTCACCACAGACGGCGGGGAGCGATACGCAGTATTTT. It yields the protein CASSPQTAGSDTQYF.

The chain is built from TRBV28 and TRBJ2-1; TRBD1 might be the D (7 bases). Germline V gene lookup returns CDR1 MDHEN and CDR2 SYDVKM. Trimming took off 4 bases at V and 1 base at J, with 14 bases between the two ends. CDR3 size: 16 residues. The CDR3 DNA reads TGTGCCAGCAGTTCAGTGTCAGGGGGGTCCTACAATGAGCAGTTCTTC. It codes for CASSSVSGGSYNEQFF.

With regard to this clone: Other nucleotide sequences in the sample specify the same CDR3. V usage is TRBV5-4 and J usage is TRBJ2-1; a possible D gene is TRBD2 (5 bases). The CDR3 spans 15 residues. V shed 2 bases and J shed 0 bases, with 9 bases lying between them. CDR1 and CDR2 from the germline V gene are SGHNT and YYREEE (reference sequence). CDR3 sequence (DNA): TGTGCCAGCAGCTTCGGTGGGAGCTCCTACAATGAGCAGTTCTTC. As protein: CASSFGGSSYNEQFF.

The chain carries TRBV20-1 and TRBJ1-3; D gene ambiguous. The germline gives CDR1 DFQATT, CDR2 SNEGSKA (reference sequence). Trimming stripped 6 bases from V and 7 bases from J, with 10 bases between. This CDR3 comprises 11 residues. The CDR3 loop reads CSAERSNTIYF. CDR3 coding DNA: TGCAGTGCGGAGAGGAGTAACACCATATATTTT.

The rearrangement joins TRBV11-3 to TRBJ2-7; the D gene is possibly TRBD1 (5 bases). CDR1 SGHNT and CDR2 YENEEA come from the germline V gene. Trimming took off 1 base at V and 3 bases at J, with 10 bases between the two ends. This CDR3 has 14 residues. The CDR3 nucleotides are TGTGCCAGCAGCTTAGGGCAAGACAGCTACGAGCAGTACTTC. It yields the protein CASSLGQDSYEQYF. The full variable domain, rest sourced from reference TRBV11-3 and TRBJ2-7, is EAGVVQSPRYKIIEKKQPVAFWCNPISGHNTLYWYLQNLGQGPELLIRYENEEAVDDSQLPKDRFSAERLKGVDSTLKIQPAELGDSAVYLCASSLGQDSYEQYFGPGTRLTVT.

The rearrangement uses TRBV30 and TRBJ2-5; 7 positions agree with TRBD2. This CDR3 comprises 12 residues. Per germline, CDR1 GTSNPN and CDR2 SVGIG (reference sequence). DNA for the CDR3: TGTGCAGCGTGGGGCGGGGGAGAGACCCAGTACTTC. Encoded protein: CAAWGGGETQYF.

The chain links TRBV30 to TRBJ1-4, with TRBD1 matching 9 bases. Trimming cost V 0 bases and J 9 bases; bases outside gene matches: 8. This CDR3 has 15 amino acids. CDR1 and CDR2 (germline): GTSNPN, SVGIG (reference sequence). The CDR3 is CAWSVGPGTGKKLFF. In nucleotides, the CDR3 is TGTGCCTGGAGTGTAGGACCCGGGACAGGGAAAAAACTGTTTTTT.

This clone has only one observation. The rearrangement uses TRBV6-5 and TRBJ1-5; D is perhaps TRBD1 (5 bases). With 0 bases removed from V and 7 bases from J, the gap between germline ends came to 13 bases. CDR1 and CDR2 (germline): MNHEY, SVGAGI. This CDR3 has 15 amino acids. The CDR3 is CASSYSGGRGQPQHF. The CDR3 region has the DNA TGTGCCAGCAGTTACTCTGGAGGGAGGGGACAGCCCCAGCATTTT.

The rearrangement joins TRBV5-1 to TRBJ2-1; 14 bases are a match to TRBD2. Germline CDR1 and CDR2: SGHRS and YFSETQ. The J segment lost 10 bases and the V segment lost 7 bases, leaving 10 bases of the junction unmatched. The CDR3 consists of 15 residues. The chain's CDR3 is CASGIGTSGSLEQFF. Here the CDR3 DNA reads TGCGCCAGCGGGATTGGGACTAGCGGGAGTTTAGAGCAGTTCTTC.

This clone was detected a few times. The genes are TRBV7-9 and TRBJ1-1; perhaps TRBD1 as D (5 bases). The CDR3 is 13 amino acids. The V gene's germline CDR1 is SEHNR and CDR2 FQNEAQ (reference sequence). The ends were cut back, 11 bases at V and 1 base at J, with 14 bases in the middle. CDR3 DNA sequence: TGTGCCGGCTCCGACAGACCGAACACTGAAGCTTTCTTT. This codes for CAGSDRPNTEAFF.

The rearrangement uses TRBV2 and TRBJ1-2; 8 nucleotides align to TRBD1. Losses at the gene ends were 5 bases for V and 8 bases for J; bases not matched to a gene: 7. CDR1 and CDR2 from the germline V gene are SNHLY and FYNNEI. This CDR3 spans 13 amino acids. The CDR3 region is CASSKQDRDGYTF. In nucleotides, the CDR3 is TGTGCCAGCAGTAAACAGGACAGGGACGGCTACACCTTC.

This clone was found once. This rearrangement joins TRBV10-3 to TRBJ2-7; 16 nucleotides agree with TRBD2. Losses at the gene ends were 5 bases for V and 7 bases for J; bases not matched to a gene: 8. Germline CDR1 is ENHRY and CDR2 is SYGVKD. CDR3 length: 16 amino acids. The CDR3 reads CAISPGTSGRAREQYF. In DNA, the CDR3 is TGTGCCATCAGTCCGGGGACTAGCGGGAGGGCACGGGAGCAGTACTTC.

The rearrangement joins TRBV2 to TRBJ2-1, with D hard to call. Germline V gene lookup returns CDR1 SNHLY and CDR2 FYNNEI. Trimming took 8 bases from V and 10 from J, leaving 18 bases between them. This CDR3 has 13 residues. The CDR3 nucleotides are TGTGCCAGCGTTCTAACCATACCCGCCGAGCAGTTCTTC. This gives the protein CASVLTIPAEQFF.